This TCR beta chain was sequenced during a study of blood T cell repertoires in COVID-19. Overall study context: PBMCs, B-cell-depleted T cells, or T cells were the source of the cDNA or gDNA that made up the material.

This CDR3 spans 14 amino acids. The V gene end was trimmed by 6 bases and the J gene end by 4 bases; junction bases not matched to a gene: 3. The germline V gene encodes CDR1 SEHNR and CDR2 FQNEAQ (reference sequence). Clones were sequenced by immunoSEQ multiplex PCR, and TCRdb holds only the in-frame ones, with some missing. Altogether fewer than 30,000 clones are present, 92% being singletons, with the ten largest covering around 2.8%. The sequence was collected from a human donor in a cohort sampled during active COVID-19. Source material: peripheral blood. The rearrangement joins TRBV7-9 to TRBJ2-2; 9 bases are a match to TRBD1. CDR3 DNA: TGTGCCAGCAGTCAGACAGGGGGCACCGGGGAGCTGTTTTTT. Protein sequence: CASSQTGGTGELFF.